The present TCR beta chain was sequenced within a study of cytomegalovirus exposure and HLA in healthy donors. The CDR3 consists of 15 residues. The germline V gene encodes CDR1 LGHNA and CDR2 YSLEER. V lost 1 base, J lost 6 bases, and 12 bases lay in between. To note about this clone: The antigen is unknown.

Study-wide results and limits: Specific recognition of CMV antigens was confirmed in vitro for a few chains (all CMV-associated).

In the PCR, 60 Vbeta and 13 Jbeta primers were used. Original analysis: A later analysis counted 65 million to 80 million unique TCR beta chains, around 10 million shared. The data were produced by immunoSEQ multiplex PCR, yet TCRdb's version contains in-frame clones alone and is incomplete. V and J calls and clone size are given by that table; D and trimming were obtained from the DNA. This repertoire includes around 44,000 clones. The receptor's source is a male donor in good health and CMV-seropositive. Sample: PBMCs. The rearrangement uses TRBV4-3 and TRBJ2-2, with a possible D match to TRBD1 (5 bases). This CDR3 is CASSQGGSWAGELFF. The CDR3 coding sequence is TGCGCCAGCAGCCAAGGGGGCTCTTGGGCCGGGGAGCTGTTTTTT.